This entry describes one T cell receptor beta chain. This entry is derived from a study of T cell changes during pregnancy in multiple sclerosis. The CDR3 is 20 residues long. Per the germline V gene, CDR1 is MDHEN and CDR2 is SYDVKM. With 11 bases clipped from V and 3 bases from J, the junction kept 27 bases outside the gene matches. Sequencing was performed with immunoSEQ multiplex PCR; in TCRdb, only in-frame clones are kept and a portion is missing. The sample shows about 45,000 clones, 70% to 90% of them seen only once. The input for sequencing was CD4+ T cells from peripheral blood mononuclear cells, taken in the first trimester of pregnancy. This sequence was found in a female donor with multiple sclerosis, enrolled in a pregnancy study. The chain uses TRBV28 and TRBJ2-1, with TRBD2 identical over 8 bases. The DNA for the CDR3 is TGTGCCGCCTGGGCGTTTAGGGTGCGGGAGGATCCTCTGTACTACAATGAGCAGTTCTTC. This encodes CAAWAFRVREDPLYYNEQFF.